Each of the 23 T cell receptor beta chains below was sequenced from the same sample in a study of response to subunit inactivated influenza vaccine listed by TCRdb under 2018. The protocol used for the library was RT-PCR. Instrument used: Illumina HiSeq 2500. TCRdb trimmed the raw reads at Q25, called clones with MiXCR and kept productive beta chains. Rows are combined by CDR3 protein, so each entry shows the most common genes and DNA. The table for this sample lists around 540,000 distinct CDR3 sequences; roughly 10% of them were counted only once. The ten most abundant clones make up roughly 10% of the sample. The sequenced sample was PBMCs from blood, obtained on the day of vaccination. Source of these receptors: a man in his forties or fifties who received an inactivated influenza vaccine. Donor details come from another sample of the same person, matched by shared clones.

The chain employs TRBV27 and TRBJ1-1; unclear D gene. The CDR3 is made up of 15 amino acids. Trimming shortened V by 7 bases and J by 4 bases, and 19 bases separated the two germline ends. Germline assignment: CDR1 MNHEY and CDR2 SMNVEV (reference sequence). The CDR3 region is CASNSLGGTLTEAFF. The CDR3 coding sequence is TGTGCCAGCAATTCACTCGGAGGAACTCTCACTGAAGCTTTCTTT.

In its sample, this clonotype was seen a few times. This chain connects TRBV20-1 to TRBJ1-2; D gene unclear. Per germline, CDR1 DFQATT and CDR2 SNEGSKA (reference sequence). The CDR3 loop spans 13 amino acids. V lost 6 bases to trimming and J lost 6 bases, with 17 bases between them. Written as DNA, the CDR3 is TGCAGTGCAACGACTTTGTCAAGGGATGGCTACACCTTC. Amino acids: CSATTLSRDGYTF.

This clonotype has only a few counts. The chain employs TRBV12-3 or TRBV12-4 and TRBJ2-7; D is possibly TRBD1 (6 bases). The V end was cut by 6 bases, the J end by 2 bases, with 20 bases between. CDR3 size: 16 residues. The CDR3 is CASSLLYTGRAYEQYF. The CDR3 bases are TGTGCCAGCAGCTTACTCTACACAGGGAGAGCCTACGAGCAGTACTTC.

The J gene is TRBJ2-7, the V gene TRBV11-2; D is perhaps TRBD1 or TRBD2 (5 bases each). Trimming pared 6 bases from V and 0 bases from J, leaving 15 bases between. Looked up from germline, CDR1 is SGHAT and CDR2 is FQNNGV. This CDR3 is built from 15 residues. The CDR3 sequence is CASRPPGTGSYEQYF. The CDR3 DNA reads as TGTGCCAGCAGGCCACCCGGGACGGGCTCCTACGAGCAGTACTTC.

This clonotype turned up a few times. The genes are TRBV12-3 or TRBV12-4 and TRBJ2-2; D call uncertain. Trimming took off 3 bases at V and 0 bases at J, with 11 bases between the two ends. CDR3 size: 16 residues. In DNA, the CDR3 is TGTGCCAGCAGTTTCCCTGCTCTCGCGAACACCGGGGAGCTGTTTTTT. Its protein product is CASSFPALANTGELFF.

This clonotype was recorded a few times. V usage is TRBV9 and J usage is TRBJ1-3, with D possibly TRBD1 on 6 matching bases. V dropped 0 bases and J dropped 5 bases, with 9 bases sitting between them. The CDR3 runs 14 residues. Germline V gives CDR1 SGDLS, CDR2 YYNGEE. CDR3 sequence reads: CASSVGTVRNTIYF. CDR3 coding DNA: TGTGCCAGCAGCGTAGGGACAGTTCGAAACACCATATATTTT.

This clonotype was found many times. The rearrangement uses TRBV4-2 and TRBJ2-6; no firm D call. This CDR3 region has 16 residues. The V gene lost 0 bases and the J gene lost 2 bases, with 8 bases spanning the gap. The germline V gene encodes CDR1 LGHNA and CDR2 YNFKEQ. CDR3 amino acids: CASSQDLGTGANVLTF. In nucleotides, the CDR3 is TGTGCCAGCAGCCAAGATTTAGGGACTGGGGCCAACGTCCTGACTTTC.

This clonotype showed up many times. The chain is built from TRBV28 and TRBJ2-5; the D is unclear. The V gene's germline CDR1 is MDHEN and CDR2 SYDVKM. The CDR3 sequence is 13 residues long. V was pared by 8 bases and J by 1 base, with 11 bases between. The CDR3 spells CASGSDIQETQYF. DNA for the CDR3: TGTGCCAGCGGCTCAGATATCCAAGAGACCCAGTACTTC.

The table lists this clonotype with a few counts. The J gene is TRBJ2-5, the V gene TRBV12-3 or TRBV12-4, with TRBD1 matching over 9 bases. The V and J ends lost 3 bases and 7 bases, in that order; junction bases with no gene match: 6. This CDR3 has 14 amino acids. The CDR3 coding sequence is TGTGCCAGCAGTTTGGGGACAGGGAGGACGACCCAGTACTTC. It yields the protein CASSLGTGRTTQYF.

V gene TRBV7-9 combines with J gene TRBJ2-5, with 9 bases lining up with TRBD1. Germline CDR1 and CDR2: SEHNR and FQNEAQ (reference sequence). The CDR3 length is 16 residues. J lost 4 bases, V lost 3 bases, and 9 bases had no gene match. This chain's CDR3 is CASSFNSGQGGETQYF. The CDR3 DNA is TGTGCCAGCAGCTTCAATTCGGGACAGGGTGGAGAGACCCAGTACTTC.

This clonotype was counted ten times or more. The chain recombines TRBV12-3 or TRBV12-4 with TRBJ2-2; 10 nucleotides align to TRBD2. The CDR3 sequence is 16 residues long. Trimming removed 4 bases from V and 6 bases from J; junction bases left unmatched: 8. The CDR3 nucleotides read TGTGCCAGCAGTTCTTTCACTAGCGGGGAGGCCGGGGAGCTGTTTTTT. It translates to CASSSFTSGEAGELFF.

This clonotype was detected ten times or more. This rearrangement joins TRBV28 to TRBJ2-7; D unresolved. The CDR3 is 13 amino acids. The germline V gene encodes CDR1 MDHEN and CDR2 SYDVKM. The germline V and J ends were trimmed by 5 bases and 4 bases, with 12 bases remaining between them. The CDR3 loop reads CASSPRMSYEQYF. The CDR3 nucleotides are TGTGCCAGCAGTCCGAGAATGTCTTACGAGCAGTACTTC.

This clonotype has a handful of counts. CDR3 sequence reads: CASKLGTGGGGYTF. DNA of the CDR3: TGTGCCAGCAAACTCGGGACAGGGGGCGGTGGCTACACCTTC. The genes are TRBV6-1 and TRBJ1-2; 12 nucleotides match TRBD1. After removal of 7 bases from V and 7 bases from J, the junction contained 7 bases not matched to a gene. Germline CDR1 is MNHNS and CDR2 is SASEGT. This CDR3 comprises 14 residues.

This clonotype has more than one count but fewer than ten. The V and J genes are TRBV29-1 and TRBJ1-2; D not resolved. CDR1 and CDR2 (germline): SQVTM, ANQGSEA. The CDR3 runs 12 residues. Trimming took off 6 bases at V and 8 bases at J, with 16 bases between the two ends. The CDR3 region is CSVGTTVIGYTF. The CDR3 region has the DNA TGCAGCGTGGGAACCACGGTTATAGGCTACACCTTC.

This clonotype was counted between two and nine times. This chain connects TRBV21-1 to TRBJ2-1; TRBD2, the D gene given by the table, was not confirmed from the DNA. TRBV21-1 is a pseudogene. This CDR3 is 17 amino acids long. This CDR3 reads CASSTSSGFSSYNEQFF. CDR3 DNA: TGTGCCAGCAGCACCTCTAGCGGGTTCAGCTCCTACAATGAGCAGTTCTTC.

This clonotype has ten or more counts. CDR3 coding DNA: TGTGCCACCAGCAGAGATCTAGGTACCTACGAGCAGTACTTC. This encodes CATSRDLGTYEQYF. The J gene is TRBJ2-7, the V gene TRBV15; no firm D call. The germline V gene has CDR1 LNHNV and CDR2 YYDKDF (reference sequence). V gave up 0 bases and J gave up 2 bases, with 8 bases separating them. The CDR3 spans 14 residues.

This clonotype was counted at least ten times. This sequence joins TRBV29-1 and TRBJ2-5; maybe TRBD2 (6 bases). CDR3 size: 12 residues. CDR1 and CDR2 (germline): SQVTM, ANQGSEA. V was clipped by 7 bases and J by 1 base, with 10 bases between them. The CDR3 DNA sequence: TGCAGCGCACTAGCCCCCCAAGAGACCCAGTACTTC. It codes for CSALAPQETQYF.

The J gene is TRBJ2-3, the V gene TRBV7-2; no reliable D call. The CDR3 is 15 residues long. Trimming removed 5 bases at V and 0 bases at J, with 12 bases between. CDR1 is SGHTA and CDR2 is FQGNSA in the germline V gene. The CDR3 region is CASSVQASSTDTQYF. CDR3 sequence (DNA): TGTGCCAGCAGCGTCCAGGCTTCTAGCACAGATACGCAGTATTTT.

The chain carries TRBV10-3 and TRBJ2-7; 12 bases are a match to TRBD2. Germline-derived CDR1 and CDR2 are ENHRY and SYGVKD. V was clipped by 6 bases and J by 7 bases; unmatched bases: 7. The CDR3 is 14 residues long. The chain's CDR3 is CAISDRLAGDEQYF. The CDR3 DNA follows: TGTGCCATCAGCGACCGACTAGCGGGAGATGAGCAGTACTTC.

This clonotype came up a few times. For the CDR3, the DNA is TGTGCCAGCAGTTTAGCCCTGACAGGGTTTCCAGCTTTCTTT. Its translation is CASSLALTGFPAFF. The chain is built from TRBV12-3 or TRBV12-4 and TRBJ1-1; TRBD1 agrees at 7 bases. The CDR3 covers 14 residues. Trimming cost V 0 bases and J 10 bases; bases outside gene matches: 8.

As regards this clonotype: A clone one base away is much larger, so this may be a read error. Since the CDR3 does not end with the conserved phenylalanine or tryptophan, this likely comes from a read error. This chain uses TRBV20-1 with TRBJ2-5; D remains unclear. The ends were cut back, 3 bases at V and 4 bases at J, with 9 bases in the middle. Germline CDR1 reads DFQATT; CDR2 reads SNEGSKA (reference sequence). The CDR3 length is 12 residues. CDR3 DNA sequence: TGCAGTGCTAGTCCGCTTCTAGAGACCCAGTACCTC. This encodes CSASPLLETQYL.

The rearrangement uses TRBV6-1 and TRBJ2-7, with D possibly called TRBD1 or TRBD2 (5 bases each). The V gene lost 6 bases and the J gene lost 6 bases, with 18 bases spanning the gap. There are 14 residues in the CDR3. Germline V CDR1 and CDR2: MNHNS, SASEGT. The CDR3 here is CASSSGFEGSEQYF. As DNA, the CDR3 is TGTGCCAGCAGCTCCGGGTTCGAGGGGTCCGAGCAGTACTTC.

This clonotype showed up just a few times. The V and J genes are TRBV5-1 and TRBJ2-1, with D possibly being TRBD2 (6 bases). V dropped 0 bases and J dropped 9 bases, with 13 bases sitting between them. CDR1 is SGHRS, CDR2 YFSETQ, per germline. CDR3 length: 14 residues. The CDR3, as DNA: TGCGCCAGCAGCTTGGGGCAGCGGGCAAGTGAGCAGTTCTTC. It is translated as CASSLGQRASEQFF. Looking up the rest from reference TRBV5-1 and TRBJ2-1 gives the full variable domain: KAGVTQTPRYLIKTRGQQVTLSCSPISGHRSVSWYQQTPGQGLQFLFEYFSETQRNKGNFPGRFSGRQFSNSRSEMNVSTLELGDSALYLCASSLGQRASEQFFGPGTRLTVL.